Listed below are T cell receptor beta chains from one sample, sequenced in a study of control samples from healthy donors and cancer patients. Profiled with immunoSEQ multiplex PCR; TCRdb holds only in-frame clones, not every one. Of tens of thousands of clones in the sample, roughly 94% were seen once. The source material was blood. The receptors here all came from a man aged 25 to 40 in good health. Both conserved end residues are part of each CDR3. A D gene is named only where the DNA matches it firmly.

CDR3 DNA	CDR3 protein	V gene	J gene	D gene	CDR3 length
TGTGCCAGCAGCCCAAGCGGGAACACCGGGGAGCTGTTTTTT	CASSPSGNTGELFF	TRBV7-2	TRBJ2-2	.	14
TGCGCCAGCAGTGAAGAGGGGGTGGGGCAGTTCTTC	CASSEEGVGQFF	TRBV10-2	TRBJ2-1	.	12
TGTGCCAGCAGTTTCCCCATTCGCGGCCTAGCGAGTATGGATACGCAGTATTTT	CASSFPIRGLASMDTQYF	TRBV28	TRBJ2-3	.	18
TGTGCCAGCCGGTATAGCAATCAGCCCCAGCATTTT	CASRYSNQPQHF	TRBV12-3/TRBV12-4	TRBJ1-5	.	12
TGTGCCAGTAGTCCGTCGAGACCGATCCTGGGGGGTGGCTACACCTTC	CASSPSRPILGGGYTF	TRBV19	TRBJ1-2	.	16
TGTGCCAGCAGCCAAGGAGCCCCTCGACAGTCGGGAAAGGTTGGCTACACCTTC	CASSQGAPRQSGKVGYTF	TRBV3-1/TRBV3-2	TRBJ1-2	.	18
TGCGCCAGCAGTGAGTCGCGGACAGGGATGAAGCCCCAGCATTTT	CASSESRTGMKPQHF	TRBV10-2	TRBJ1-5	TRBD1	15
TGTGCCAGCAGCTTCCCAGATAGTGAAAAACTGTTTTTT	CASSFPDSEKLFF	TRBV7-9	TRBJ1-4	.	13
TGCAGCGTTGACGGGGGACAAAACATTCAGTACTTC	CSVDGGQNIQYF	TRBV29-1	TRBJ2-4	.	12
TGTGCCAGCAGCTTAGCGCTGGCAGGGGGGAGCGAGCAGTACTTC	CASSLALAGGSEQYF	TRBV7-9	TRBJ2-7	.	15
TGTGCCAGCAGCGCCGAGGGGGAGGATCAAGAGACCCAGTACTTC	CASSAEGEDQETQYF	TRBV9	TRBJ2-5	.	15
TGTGCCAGCAGCCAAGCGAGGGTGGATGAGCAGTTCTTC	CASSQARVDEQFF	TRBV4-2	TRBJ2-1	.	13
TGCAGCGCCATGACAGGGGGCTGGGGTGGCTACACCTTC	CSAMTGGWGGYTF	TRBV29-1	TRBJ1-2	TRBD1	13
TGTGCCAGCAGTTATCCTTCAGGGGGCTTGAACACCGGGGAGCTGTTTTTT	CASSYPSGGLNTGELFF	TRBV6-2/TRBV6-3	TRBJ2-2	TRBD1	17
TGTGCCAGCAGCCTTACAACAGGAGTTAGCACAGATACGCAGTATTTT	CASSLTTGVSTDTQYF	TRBV7-6	TRBJ2-3	.	16